Listed below are T cell receptor beta chains from one sample, sequenced in a study of T-cell reconstitution after alpha-beta-depleted transplantation in children. TCRdb reprocessed the PCR reads with MiXCR, giving one entry per CDR3 protein. The table lists about a million distinct CDR3 sequences, under 30% of them singletons. The material sequenced was PBMCs, mostly from graft donor cells, taken 360 days after TCRalphabeta/CD19-depleted stem cell transplant. These receptors were obtained from a boy under two years old who had a stem cell transplant for SCID, so the T cells may come from the graft donor. The CDR3 runs from the conserved cysteine through the conserved F or W. A D gene is named only where the DNA matches it firmly. Rows give clone size only sometimes, using once, few, many, or a class for an expanded clone.

J,size,V,D,CDR3,DNA
TRBJ2-1,NA,TRBV4-3,TRBD1,CASSQGDSSSYNEQFF,TGCGCCAGCAGCCAAGGGGACAGTAGCTCCTACAATGAGCAGTTCTTC
TRBJ2-7,NA,TRBV7-9,NA,CASTIDVLKQYF,TGTGCCAGCACCATAGACGTCCTGAAGCAGTACTTC
TRBJ2-2,NA,TRBV6-5,NA,CASSSRSRTGELFF,TGTGCCAGCAGTTCCCGCTCCAGAACCGGGGAGCTGTTTTTT
TRBJ2-3,few,TRBV20-1,TRBD2,CSAPRLAYTDTQYF,TGCAGTGCTCCGAGACTAGCCTACACAGATACGCAGTATTTT
TRBJ2-7,NA,TRBV20-1,TRBD2,CSASNSGGLWDYEQYF,TGCAGTGCTAGTAATAGCGGGGGGTTATGGGACTACGAGCAGTACTTC
TRBJ1-4,few,TRBV18,TRBD1,CASSPPDRDYEKLFF,TGTGCCAGCTCACCTCCCGACAGGGATTATGAAAAACTGTTTTTT
TRBJ2-2,NA,TRBV15,TRBD1,CATSRDRTGRIGELFF,TGTGCCACCAGCAGAGACCGGACAGGGCGGATCGGGGAGCTGTTTTTT
TRBJ1-5,NA,TRBV2,NA,CASSGVYNQPQHF,TGTGCCAGCAGTGGAGTGTACAATCAGCCCCAGCATTTT
TRBJ2-1,NA,TRBV7-2,TRBD2,CASSFLAGAGEQFF,TGTGCCAGCAGCTTCCTAGCGGGGGCGGGTGAGCAGTTCTTC
TRBJ1-1,NA,TRBV5-1,NA,CASSQGQDRNTEAFF,TGCGCCAGCAGCCAAGGCCAGGATCGGAACACTGAAGCTTTCTTT
TRBJ2-7,NA,TRBV4-3,NA,CASSQARDGYEQYF,TGCGCCAGCAGCCAAGCCCGGGACGGTTACGAGCAGTACTTC
TRBJ2-7,few,TRBV10-1,NA,CASSGARAYEQYF,TGCGCCAGCAGTGGGGCTAGGGCCTACGAGCAGTACTTC
TRBJ2-2,NA,TRBV6-1,TRBD1,CASSARDRRPGELFF,TGTGCCAGCAGTGCCCGGGACAGACGTCCCGGGGAGCTGTTTTTT
TRBJ2-5,NA,TRBV29-1,TRBD1,CSVVQGQSILQETQYF,TGCAGCGTTGTACAGGGACAGTCAATACTCCAAGAGACCCAGTACTTC
TRBJ2-7,NA,TRBV9,NA,CASSGQEWDHEQYF,TGTGCCAGCAGCGGTCAGGAGTGGGATCACGAGCAGTACTTC
TRBJ1-4,few,TRBV20-1,NA,CSARWGGNKNEKLFF,TGCAGTGCTAGATGGGGGGGCAACAAGAATGAAAAACTGTTTTTT
TRBJ2-5,few,TRBV7-2,NA,CASSLAARGRETQYF,TGTGCCAGCAGCTTAGCGGCTAGGGGACGAGAGACCCAGTACTTC
TRBJ2-2,NA,TRBV27,NA,CASSPGVGGHGELFF,TGTGCCAGCAGTCCAGGGGTCGGGGGACACGGGGAGCTGTTTTTT
TRBJ2-2,NA,TRBV11-1,NA,CASSLDWGARNTGELFF,TGTGCCAGCAGCTTAGATTGGGGGGCGCGGAACACCGGGGAGCTGTTTTTT
TRBJ1-6,NA,TRBV4-1,NA,CASSQWQGSVPLHF,TGCGCCAGCAGCCAGTGGCAGGGGAGTGTTCCCCTCCACTTT
TRBJ2-1,few,TRBV20-1,NA,CSARNPGGPFYNEQFF,TGCAGTGCTAGAAATCCCGGGGGGCCTTTCTACAATGAGCAGTTCTTC
TRBJ1-5,NA,TRBV15,NA,CATSSLGASPGNQPQHF,TGTGCCACCAGCAGCTTAGGGGCTTCCCCCGGCAATCAGCCCCAGCATTTT
TRBJ2-1,many,TRBV2,TRBD1,CASSETGGRVEQFF,TGTGCCAGCAGTGAAACAGGGGGTCGTGTTGAGCAGTTCTTC
TRBJ2-6,few,TRBV5-5,TRBD1,CASSYGDRPGANVLTF,TGTGCCAGCAGCTACGGGGACAGACCTGGGGCCAACGTCCTGACTTTC
TRBJ2-1,few,TRBV7-9,TRBD1,CASSSGQGGLLEQFF,TGTGCCAGCAGCTCAGGACAGGGCGGCTTGTTGGAGCAGTTCTTC
TRBJ2-2,NA,TRBV7-3,TRBD2,CASSLIAGGRSNTGELFF,TGTGCCAGCAGCTTAATAGCGGGGGGGCGATCGAACACCGGGGAGCTGTTTTTT
TRBJ1-4,few,TRBV7-6,NA,CASSSRWGRANEKLFF,TGTGCCAGCAGCTCCCGTTGGGGCAGGGCCAATGAAAAACTGTTTTTT
TRBJ2-2,NA,TRBV29-1,NA,CSVDSGLANTGELFF,TGCAGCGTTGACTCGGGACTTGCGAACACCGGGGAGCTGTTTTTT
TRBJ2-5,NA,TRBV4-1,NA,CASSQGRPGQETQYF,TGCGCCAGCAGCCAAGGTCGGCCAGGGCAAGAGACCCAGTACTTC
TRBJ2-3,NA,TRBV7-2,TRBD2,CASSLWGGGEDTQYF,TGTGCCAGCAGCTTATGGGGCGGGGGGGAGGATACGCAGTATTTT
TRBJ2-1,few,TRBV12-3/TRBV12-4,NA,CASSLLDRSYNEQFF,TGTGCCAGCAGTTTATTGGACAGATCCTACAATGAGCAGTTCTTC
TRBJ2-4,few,TRBV30,NA,CAWRPLAKNIQYF,TGTGCCTGGAGACCGTTAGCCAAAAACATTCAGTACTTC
TRBJ1-1,NA,TRBV12-3/TRBV12-4,NA,CASSLLSGLNTEAFF,TGTGCCAGCAGTTTACTCTCAGGTCTGAACACTGAAGCTTTCTTT
TRBJ2-1,NA,TRBV7-9,TRBD1,CASSFAGQGADEQFF,TGTGCCAGCAGCTTCGCGGGACAGGGGGCGGATGAGCAGTTCTTC
TRBJ2-2,NA,TRBV12-3/TRBV12-4,TRBD1,CASSYDRDRDWTGELFF,TGTGCCAGCAGTTACGACCGGGACAGGGATTGGACCGGGGAGCTGTTTTTT
TRBJ2-2,NA,TRBV7-2,TRBD2,CASSGGVSTGELFF,TGTGCCAGCAGTGGGGGGGTTTCCACCGGGGAGCTGTTTTTT
TRBJ1-1,NA,TRBV12-3/TRBV12-4,TRBD1,CASRYRTGVGNTEAFF,TGTGCCAGCAGATATAGGACAGGGGTAGGGAACACTGAAGCTTTCTTT
TRBJ2-7,few,TRBV29-1,NA,CSVGDLSYEQYF,TGCAGCGTGGGGGATCTGAGCTACGAGCAGTACTTC
TRBJ2-1,few,TRBV7-9,NA,CASSLSRRAEQFF,TGTGCCAGCAGCTTAAGTAGGAGGGCCGAGCAGTTCTTC
TRBJ1-1,NA,TRBV3-1,NA,CASSQDSPPRDTEAFF,TGTGCCAGCAGCCAAGATAGCCCCCCGCGGGATACTGAAGCTTTCTTT
TRBJ2-1,few,TRBV9,TRBD2,CASSRVAGGPSEQFF,TGTGCCAGCAGCAGAGTAGCGGGGGGGCCTAGCGAGCAGTTCTTC
TRBJ2-1,few,TRBV27,NA,CASSPVVLLYNEQFF,TGTGCCAGCAGCCCGGTAGTGTTATTATACAATGAGCAGTTCTTC
TRBJ2-3,NA,TRBV28,NA,CASSAATRTDTQYF,TGTGCCAGCAGTGCGGCGACTAGAACAGATACGCAGTATTTT
TRBJ2-7,NA,TRBV6-1,NA,CASSGGGSSYEQYF,TGTGCCAGCAGTGGAGGGGGGAGCTCCTACGAGCAGTACTTC
TRBJ2-6,few,TRBV5-5,NA,CASRGGSSGANVLTF,TGTGCCAGCAGGGGGGGTAGCTCTGGGGCCAACGTCCTGACTTTC
TRBJ2-5,NA,TRBV5-1,NA,CASAGGETQYF,TGCGCCTCTGCAGGAGGAGAGACCCAGTACTTC
TRBJ1-6,NA,TRBV2,NA,CASSAEGIDSPLHF,TGTGCCAGCAGTGCTGAAGGTATAGATTCACCCCTCCACTTT
TRBJ2-1,few,TRBV24-1,TRBD1,CATSSASGGGGIWYEQFF,TGTGCCACCAGCTCAGCCTCAGGGGGCGGTGGGATATGGTATGAGCAGTTCTTC
TRBJ1-1,NA,TRBV6-1,TRBD1,CASSPRDSYTEAFF,TGTGCCAGCAGTCCCCGGGACAGCTACACTGAAGCTTTCTTT
TRBJ2-7,NA,TRBV21-1,NA,CASTDVDQYF,TGTGCCAGCACCGACGTAGACCAGTACTTC
TRBJ1-3,few,TRBV9,NA,CASSEQQNTIYF,TGTGCCAGCAGCGAACAGCAAAACACCATATATTTT
TRBJ2-7,few,TRBV5-1,NA,CASSFGVITYEQYF,TGCGCCAGCAGCTTCGGAGTAATCACCTACGAGCAGTACTTC
TRBJ1-1,many,TRBV4-2,TRBD1,CASSQDRRGREAFF,TGTGCCAGCAGCCAAGATCGGAGGGGGCGGGAAGCTTTCTTT
TRBJ2-3,NA,TRBV3-1,TRBD1,CASSQRETGGTQYF,TGTGCCAGCAGCCAAAGGGAGACAGGGGGTACGCAGTATTTT
TRBJ2-7,few,TRBV20-1,NA,CSARRGKAYDEQYF,TGCAGTGCTAGACGTGGTAAGGCCTACGACGAGCAGTACTTC
TRBJ1-5,few,TRBV11-2,NA,CASSLDTSNQPQHF,TGTGCCAGCAGCTTAGACACTAGCAATCAGCCCCAGCATTTT
TRBJ1-5,few,TRBV11-3,NA,CASSLEADQPQHF,TGTGCCAGCAGCTTAGAGGCGGATCAGCCCCAGCATTTT